This T cell receptor (beta chain) was documented in a study of neoadjuvant anti-PD-1 for oral cavity cancer. At the level of the study: Around day 43, patients without progression received a fourth nivolumab dose before surgery.

Study-wide results and limits: TCR analyses covered only three patients per response group.

Patients were newly diagnosed with stage II-IVA oral cavity squamous cell carcinoma without prior systemic or radiation treatment. TCRdb keeps only in-frame clones here, not all; method: immunoSEQ multiplex PCR. The data contain about 16,000 clones, roughly 70% of them seen just once; the ten biggest clones take up about 2.4%. V gave up 4 bases and J gave up 6 bases, with 18 bases separating them. Per the germline V gene, CDR1 is SGHRS and CDR2 is YFSETQ. The length of the CDR3 is 15 residues. To note about this clone: Antigen: not known.

Sequencing used PBMCs, obtained before nivolumab (anti-PD-1) treatment. The clonotype comes from a person aged 35-79 years with oral cavity squamous cell carcinoma. The J gene is TRBJ2-3, the V gene TRBV5-1; D may be TRBD2 (6 bases). CDR3 nucleotides: TGCGCCAGCAGCGCCACCGGGACTGCTCCCGATACGCAGTATTTT. It yields the protein CASSATGTAPDTQYF.